This TCR beta chain appears in the sequencing data of a study of OX40 agonist ivuxolimab in advanced cancers. Study-level results: At 0.1 to 3.0 mg/kg, CD4+ and CD8+ blood T cells expanded clonally by week 6.

The repertoire was sequenced with immunoSEQ multiplex PCR; TCRdb's copy has only in-frame clones and lacks some. This sample yields 78,000 or so clones, of which about 94% are seen a single time; about 0.45% belongs to the top ten. Worth noting for this clone: Its antigen is undetermined.

CDR1 and CDR2 (germline): LNHDA, SQIVND (reference sequence). This CDR3 comprises 14 residues. With 0 bases removed from V and 4 bases from J, the gap between germline ends came to 7 bases. This material consisted of CD4+ or CD8+ T cells sorted from blood, taken in a trial of the OX40 agonist ivuxolimab. This chain links TRBV19 with TRBJ2-1, with D perhaps matching TRBD2 (5 bases). This TCR derives from an adult with an advanced solid tumor such as melanoma, head and neck, liver or kidney cancer. CDR3 nucleotides: TGTGCCAGTAGTATAGATCGAGGGTACAATGAGCAGTTCTTC. This sequence encodes CASSIDRGYNEQFF. Together with reference TRBV19 and TRBJ2-1, the CDR3 gives the full variable domain: DGGITQSPKYLFRKEGQNVTLSCEQNLNHDAMYWYRQDPGQGLRLIYYSQIVNDFQKGDIAEGYSVSREKKESFPLTVTSAQKNPTAFYLCASSIDRGYNEQFFGPGTRLTVL.